One sample yielded the 22 T cell receptor beta chains listed below, sequenced in a study of shared clonotypes between healthy human individuals. Clones were sequenced by immunoSEQ multiplex PCR, and TCRdb holds only the in-frame ones, with some missing. Of approximately 2.5 million clones in the sample, over 85% were seen once. Sequenced: naive CD4+ T cells from PBMCs. Subset denoted: CD45RA+ positively selected. These receptors were obtained from a man between 18 and 29 years old in good health. Some clones in this sample may be carry-over from other donors' samples.

This clone came up once. The chain links TRBV27 to TRBJ2-1; perhaps D is TRBD1 or TRBD2 (5 bases each). CDR1 is MNHEY, CDR2 SMNVEV, per germline (reference sequence). Trimming removed 6 bases from V and 10 bases from J, with 19 bases in between. The CDR3 is 14 residues long. The CDR3 region is CASSPGRSRKEQFF. The CDR3 DNA reads as TGTGCCAGCAGCCCGGGACGATCTAGGAAGGAGCAGTTCTTC.

The chain couples TRBV28 to TRBJ2-1; 7 bases fit TRBD2. The V and J ends lost 1 base and 0 bases, in that order; junction bases with no gene match: 3. Germline V lookup: CDR1 MDHEN, CDR2 SYDVKM. The CDR3 extends over 16 amino acids. The CDR3 is CASSLLRGSSYNEQFF. CDR3 bases: TGTGCCAGCAGTTTATTACGCGGGAGCTCCTACAATGAGCAGTTCTTC.

The chain joins TRBV28 to TRBJ1-2; 7 bases fit TRBD1. The CDR3 is 15 amino acids. CDR1 and CDR2 (germline): MDHEN, SYDVKM. Losses at the gene ends were 0 bases for V and 3 bases for J; bases not matched to a gene: 4. CDR3 in DNA: TGTGCCAGCAGTTTATGGGTCAGGGGGGACTATGGCTACACCTTC. It encodes CASSLWVRGDYGYTF.

The J gene is TRBJ2-7, the V gene TRBV11-2; D may be TRBD2 (5 bases). In germline, CDR1 is SGHAT, CDR2 FQNNGV. The CDR3 is 16 residues long. The V end lost 2 bases, the J end lost 3 bases, and 17 bases lay between the germline ends. CDR3: CASSLRMREIGYEQYF. CDR3 bases: TGTGCCAGCAGCTTAAGGATGAGGGAGATAGGCTACGAGCAGTACTTC.

This clone was seen once. Other DNA sequences in the same sample also yield this CDR3. V usage is TRBV7-3 and J usage is TRBJ2-3; tentatively, D is TRBD1 (5 bases). V was pared by 5 bases and J by 1 base, with 7 bases between. The CDR3 is 13 residues long. The germline gives CDR1 SGHTA, CDR2 FQGTGA. The CDR3 DNA follows: TGTGCCAGCAGCGTGACAGGCACAGATACGCAGTATTTT. Protein: CASSVTGTDTQYF.

The chain carries TRBV14 and TRBJ1-4; no firm D call. This CDR3 contains 14 residues. Trimming cost V 3 bases and J 6 bases, with 11 bases left between them. From germline, CDR1 is SGHDN and CDR2 FVKESK. The CDR3 DNA follows: TGTGCCAGCAGCCACGCTGGGGTCGATGAAAAACTGTTTTTT. This gives the protein CASSHAGVDEKLFF.

This chain joins TRBV6-6 and TRBJ1-2; maybe TRBD1 (6 bases). This CDR3 has 16 amino acids. Looked up from germline, CDR1 is MNHNY and CDR2 is SVGAGI (reference sequence). Trimming shortened V by 6 bases and J by 4 bases, and 21 bases separated the two germline ends. The CDR3 DNA sequence: TGTGCCAGCAGGTCCCTCGGGGGGGGGCGCGGCTATGGCTACACCTTC. Protein product: CASRSLGGGRGYGYTF.

The CDR3 region has the DNA TGTGCCAGCAGTTACTCGAGTCAGACCAACTATGGCTACACCTTC. Residues: CASSYSSQTNYGYTF. The rearrangement links TRBV6-5 to TRBJ1-2; D unclear. This CDR3 spans 15 amino acids. With 0 bases removed from V and 2 bases from J, the gap between germline ends came to 10 bases. Germline V gene sequence: CDR1 MNHEY, CDR2 SVGAGI.

On this clone itself: The sample holds other DNA sequences that translate to the same CDR3. The chain couples TRBV7-2 to TRBJ2-2; the D is unclear. Germline V gene data show CDR1 as SGHTA and CDR2 as FQGNSA. V lost 1 base, J lost 2 bases, and 8 bases lay in between. The CDR3 runs to 15 residues. CDR3 coding DNA: TGTGCCAGCAGCTTAGTTCGGATAAACACCGGGGAGCTGTTTTTT. It yields the protein CASSLVRINTGELFF.

The chain uses TRBV30 and TRBJ2-1, with a weak D call TRBD2 (6 bases). With 3 bases removed from V and 2 bases from J, the gap between germline ends came to 14 bases. The CDR3 contains 15 residues. Per the germline V gene, CDR1 is GTSNPN and CDR2 is SVGIG (reference sequence). In nucleotides, the CDR3 is TGTGCCTGGAGGCCCCCTGGCGGGACCTACAATGAGCAGTTCTTC. Translated, it gives CAWRPPGGTYNEQFF.

This chain joins TRBV30 and TRBJ1-5, with TRBD1 as a possible D gene (5 bases). Trimming took 2 bases from V and 2 from J, leaving 10 bases between them. There are 14 residues in the CDR3. Germline-derived CDR1 and CDR2 are GTSNPN and SVGIG (reference sequence). The CDR3 reads CAWSQAGRNQPQHF. CDR3 sequence (DNA): TGTGCCTGGAGTCAGGCAGGGCGCAATCAGCCCCAGCATTTT.

The CDR3 loop reads CASSQDWVAPTYGYTF. The CDR3 coding sequence is TGTGCCAGCAGCCAAGATTGGGTCGCCCCCACCTATGGCTACACCTTC. This chain uses TRBV4-2 with TRBJ1-2; no definite D call. V lost 0 bases to trimming and J lost 4 bases, with 15 bases between them. The CDR3 runs 16 residues. Germline V CDR1 and CDR2: LGHNA, YNFKEQ.

V and J are TRBV28 and TRBJ2-1; maybe TRBD1 (6 bases). Deletions cut 7 bases from V and 6 bases from J, with 22 bases between. CDR3 length: 16 residues. CDR1 MDHEN and CDR2 SYDVKM come from the germline V gene. The DNA of the CDR3 is TGTGCCAGCACTACAATAGGGCAGGGGTTGGGCAATGAGCAGTTCTTC. Its protein is CASTTIGQGLGNEQFF.

The rearrangement links TRBV5-1 to TRBJ2-1, with D unclear. Trimming pared 4 bases from V and 1 base from J, leaving 12 bases between. This CDR3 spans 15 amino acids. CDR1 and CDR2 (germline): SGHRS, YFSETQ. CDR3 in DNA: TGCGCCAGCAGCCCCACATTGGCGTCCTACAATGAGCAGTTCTTC. Its translation: CASSPTLASYNEQFF.

In regard to this clone: Within the sample, other DNA sequences also encode this same CDR3. This sequence joins TRBV28 and TRBJ1-2; D not certain. The V and J ends lost 1 base and 4 bases respectively, with 7 bases between them. The length of the CDR3 is 13 residues. Germline V gives CDR1 MDHEN, CDR2 SYDVKM. As DNA, the CDR3 is TGTGCCAGCAGTTTATCCGGCGTCTATGGCTACACCTTC. Its translation is CASSLSGVYGYTF.

The V call is TRBV2, the J call TRBJ1-1; unclear D gene. The V gene's germline CDR1 is SNHLY and CDR2 FYNNEI. This CDR3 region has 13 residues. Trimming cost V 8 bases and J 1 base, with 11 bases left between them. CDR3 region: CASLTEPNTEAFF. DNA of the CDR3: TGTGCCAGCCTTACAGAACCGAACACTGAAGCTTTCTTT.

CDR3 residues: CATSRDNGQATYGYTF. CDR3 nucleotides: TGTGCCACCAGCAGAGATAATGGACAGGCCACTTATGGCTACACCTTC. This chain links TRBV15 with TRBJ1-2, with TRBD1 matching 7 bases. Germline CDR1 is LNHNV and CDR2 is YYDKDF (reference sequence). Trimming removed 0 bases from V and 5 bases from J; junction bases left unmatched: 9. This CDR3 contains 16 residues.

The chain is built from TRBV6-6 and TRBJ2-1, with D tentatively TRBD2 (6 bases). The CDR3 runs 15 residues. Between the trimmed V and J ends, which lost 2 bases and 0 bases, there was a span of 8 bases. The germline CDR1 and CDR2 sequences are MNHNY and SVGAGI (reference sequence). CDR3 DNA: TGTGCCAGCAGTTACGGCGGGAACTCCTACAATGAGCAGTTCTTC. Its translation is CASSYGGNSYNEQFF.

The chain links TRBV5-4 to TRBJ1-2, with no clear D. CDR3 length equals 11 residues. Germline loops: CDR1 SGHNT, CDR2 YYREEE (reference sequence). V was pared by 4 bases and J by 8 bases, with 9 bases between. The CDR3 loop reads CASSPPRGYTF. As DNA, the CDR3 is TGTGCCAGCAGCCCGCCCAGGGGCTACACCTTC. Supplemented by reference TRBV5-4 and TRBJ1-2, the full variable domain reads ETGVTQSPTHLIKTRGQQVTLRCSSQSGHNTVSWYQQALGQGPQFIFQYYREEENGRGNFPPRFSGLQFPNYSSELNVNALELDDSALYLCASSPPRGYTFGSGTRLTVV.

The chain couples TRBV6-4 to TRBJ1-5; possibly TRBD1 for D (5 bases). CDR3 length: 16 residues. Germline CDR1 is MRHNA and CDR2 is SNTAGT. Trimming removed 6 bases at V and 7 bases at J, with 22 bases between. The DNA for the CDR3 is TGTGCCAGCAGGGGGCGAGCGGCGCTCCCTTGGCAGCCCCAGCATTTT. Translation: CASRGRAALPWQPQHF.

A note on this clone: In the same sample, other DNA sequences code for this CDR3. The V call is TRBV9, the J call TRBJ1-5; D unclear. The CDR3 extends over 13 amino acids. Germline values: CDR1 SGDLS, CDR2 YYNGEE. The V end lost 4 bases, the J end lost 0 bases, and 5 bases lay between the germline ends. This chain's CDR3 is CASSLNSNQPQHF. Here the CDR3 DNA reads TGTGCCAGCAGCTTAAATAGCAATCAGCCCCAGCATTTT.

The V gene is TRBV19, the J gene TRBJ2-5; TRBD2 is a possible D gene (5 bases). The germline V and J ends were trimmed by 5 bases and 5 bases, with 12 bases remaining between them. The CDR3 has 13 amino acids. The germline V gene has CDR1 LNHDA and CDR2 SQIVND (reference sequence). Here the CDR3 reads CASSSGTGETQYF. The CDR3 nucleotides are TGTGCCAGTAGTTCGGGTACGGGGGAGACCCAGTACTTC.